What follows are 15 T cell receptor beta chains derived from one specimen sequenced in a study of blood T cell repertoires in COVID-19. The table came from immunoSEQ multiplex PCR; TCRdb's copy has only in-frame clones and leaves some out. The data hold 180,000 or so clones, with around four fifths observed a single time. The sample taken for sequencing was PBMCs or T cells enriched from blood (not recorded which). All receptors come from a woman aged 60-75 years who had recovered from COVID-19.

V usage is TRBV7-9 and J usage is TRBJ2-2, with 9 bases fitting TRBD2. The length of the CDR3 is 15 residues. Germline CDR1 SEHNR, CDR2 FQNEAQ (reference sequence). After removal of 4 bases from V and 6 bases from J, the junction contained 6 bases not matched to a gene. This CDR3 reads CASSSGTSLAGELFF. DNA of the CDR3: TGTGCCAGCAGCTCCGGGACTAGCTTGGCCGGGGAGCTGTTTTTT. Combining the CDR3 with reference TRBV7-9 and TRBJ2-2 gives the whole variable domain DTGVSQNPRHKITKRGQNVTFRCDPISEHNRLYWYRQTLGQGPEFLTYFQNEAQLEKSRLLSDRFSAERPKGSFSTLEIQRTEQGDSAMYLCASSSGTSLAGELFFGEGSRLTVL.

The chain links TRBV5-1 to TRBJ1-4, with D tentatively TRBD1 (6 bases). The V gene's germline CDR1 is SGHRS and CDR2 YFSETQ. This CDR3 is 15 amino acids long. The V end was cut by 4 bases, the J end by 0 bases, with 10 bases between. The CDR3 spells CASSIQGTTNEKLFF. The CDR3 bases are TGCGCCAGCAGCATACAGGGCACAACTAATGAAAAACTGTTTTTT.

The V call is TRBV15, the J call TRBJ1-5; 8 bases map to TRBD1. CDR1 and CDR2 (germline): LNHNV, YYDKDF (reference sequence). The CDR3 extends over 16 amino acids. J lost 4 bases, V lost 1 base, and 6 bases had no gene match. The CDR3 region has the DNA TGTGCCACCAGCAGAGTTGGACAGGGTGGGAATCAGCCCCAGCATTTT. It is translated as CATSRVGQGGNQPQHF.

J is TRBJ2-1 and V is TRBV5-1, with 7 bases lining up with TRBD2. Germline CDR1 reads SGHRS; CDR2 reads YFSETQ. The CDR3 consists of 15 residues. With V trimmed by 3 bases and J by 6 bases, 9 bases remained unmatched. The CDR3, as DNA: TGCGCCAGCAGCTCGGGCGGGAGTAAGTTCAATGAGCAGTTCTTC. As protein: CASSSGGSKFNEQFF.

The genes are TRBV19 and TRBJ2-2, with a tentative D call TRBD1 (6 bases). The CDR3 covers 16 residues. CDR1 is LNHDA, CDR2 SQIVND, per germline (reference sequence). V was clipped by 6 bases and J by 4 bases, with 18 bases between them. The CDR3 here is CASRQRGTRTTGELFF. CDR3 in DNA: TGTGCCAGTAGGCAAAGGGGGACACGGACCACCGGGGAGCTGTTTTTT.

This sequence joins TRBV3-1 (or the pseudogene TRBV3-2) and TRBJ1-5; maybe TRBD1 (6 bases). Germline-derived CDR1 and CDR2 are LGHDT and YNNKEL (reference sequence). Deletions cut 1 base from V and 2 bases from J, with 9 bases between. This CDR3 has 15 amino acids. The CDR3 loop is CASSQAAGGNQPQHF. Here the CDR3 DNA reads TGTGCCAGCAGCCAAGCGGCAGGGGGCAATCAGCCCCAGCATTTT.

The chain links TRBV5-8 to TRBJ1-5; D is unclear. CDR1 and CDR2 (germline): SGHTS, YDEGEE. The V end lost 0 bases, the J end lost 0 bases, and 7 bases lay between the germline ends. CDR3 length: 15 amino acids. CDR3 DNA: TGTGCCAGCAGCTTGGGACATAGTAGCAATCAGCCCCAGCATTTT. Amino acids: CASSLGHSSNQPQHF. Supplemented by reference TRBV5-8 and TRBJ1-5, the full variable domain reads EAGVTQSPTHLIKTRGQQATLRCSPISGHTSVYWYQQALGLGLQFLLWYDEGEERNRGNFPPRFSGRQFPNYSSELNVNALELEDSALYLCASSLGHSSNQPQHFGDGTRLSIL.

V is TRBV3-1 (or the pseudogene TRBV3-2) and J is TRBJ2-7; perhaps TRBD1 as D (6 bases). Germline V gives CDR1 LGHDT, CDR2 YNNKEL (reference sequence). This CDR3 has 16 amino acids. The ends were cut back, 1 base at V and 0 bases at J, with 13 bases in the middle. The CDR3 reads CASSQAGQKSSYEQYF. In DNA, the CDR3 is TGTGCCAGCAGCCAAGCCGGACAGAAGTCCTCCTACGAGCAGTACTTC.

In DNA form, the CDR3 reads TGCGCCAGCAGCCCTCGTAGCGGGGGCCCGAATGAGCAGTTCTTC. Its translation is CASSPRSGGPNEQFF. The chain carries TRBV5-1 and TRBJ2-1, with TRBD2 matching 9 bases. The CDR3 has 15 amino acids. J gave up 7 bases and V 4 bases, and 9 bases lay outside the gene matches. Germline CDR1 is SGHRS and CDR2 is YFSETQ.

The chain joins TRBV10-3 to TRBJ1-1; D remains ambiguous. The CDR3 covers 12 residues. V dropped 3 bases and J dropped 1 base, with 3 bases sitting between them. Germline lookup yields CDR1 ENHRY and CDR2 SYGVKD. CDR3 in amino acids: CAISDQNTEAFF. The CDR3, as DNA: TGTGCCATCAGTGATCAGAACACTGAAGCTTTCTTT.

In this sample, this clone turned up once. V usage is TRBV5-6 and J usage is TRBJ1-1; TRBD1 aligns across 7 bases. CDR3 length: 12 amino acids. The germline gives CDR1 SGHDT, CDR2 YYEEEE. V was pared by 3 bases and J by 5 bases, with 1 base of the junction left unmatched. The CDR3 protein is CASSWTGTEAFF. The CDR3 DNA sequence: TGTGCCAGCAGCTGGACAGGTACTGAAGCTTTCTTT.

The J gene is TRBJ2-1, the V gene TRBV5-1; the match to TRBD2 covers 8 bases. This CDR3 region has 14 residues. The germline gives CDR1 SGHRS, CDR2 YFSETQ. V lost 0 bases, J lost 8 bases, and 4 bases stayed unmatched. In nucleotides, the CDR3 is TGCGCCAGCAGCTTGGGTCTAGCGGGCTATGAGCAGTTCTTC. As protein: CASSLGLAGYEQFF.

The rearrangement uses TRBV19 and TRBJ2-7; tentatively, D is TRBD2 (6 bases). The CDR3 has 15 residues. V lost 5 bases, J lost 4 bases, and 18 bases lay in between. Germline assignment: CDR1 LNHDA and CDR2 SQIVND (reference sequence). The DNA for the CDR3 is TGTGCCAGTAGTTCCGGGGGACTCCGACCTTACGAGCAGTACTTC. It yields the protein CASSSGGLRPYEQYF.

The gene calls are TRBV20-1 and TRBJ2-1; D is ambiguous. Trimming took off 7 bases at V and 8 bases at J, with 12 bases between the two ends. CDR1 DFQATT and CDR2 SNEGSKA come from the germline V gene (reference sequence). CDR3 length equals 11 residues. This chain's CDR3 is CSGALIYEQFF. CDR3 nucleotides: TGCAGTGGGGCGTTAATCTATGAGCAGTTCTTC.

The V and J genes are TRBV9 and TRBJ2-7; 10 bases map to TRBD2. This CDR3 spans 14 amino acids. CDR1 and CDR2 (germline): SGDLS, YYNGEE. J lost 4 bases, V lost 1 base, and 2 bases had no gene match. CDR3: CASSVTSGNYEQYF. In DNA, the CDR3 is TGTGCCAGCAGCGTAACTAGCGGGAATTACGAGCAGTACTTC. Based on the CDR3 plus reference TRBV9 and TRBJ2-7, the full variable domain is DSGVTQTPKHLITATGQRVTLRCSPRSGDLSVYWYQQSLDQGLQFLIQYYNGEERAKGNILERFSAQQFPDLHSELNLSSLELGDSALYFCASSVTSGNYEQYFGPGTRLTVT.